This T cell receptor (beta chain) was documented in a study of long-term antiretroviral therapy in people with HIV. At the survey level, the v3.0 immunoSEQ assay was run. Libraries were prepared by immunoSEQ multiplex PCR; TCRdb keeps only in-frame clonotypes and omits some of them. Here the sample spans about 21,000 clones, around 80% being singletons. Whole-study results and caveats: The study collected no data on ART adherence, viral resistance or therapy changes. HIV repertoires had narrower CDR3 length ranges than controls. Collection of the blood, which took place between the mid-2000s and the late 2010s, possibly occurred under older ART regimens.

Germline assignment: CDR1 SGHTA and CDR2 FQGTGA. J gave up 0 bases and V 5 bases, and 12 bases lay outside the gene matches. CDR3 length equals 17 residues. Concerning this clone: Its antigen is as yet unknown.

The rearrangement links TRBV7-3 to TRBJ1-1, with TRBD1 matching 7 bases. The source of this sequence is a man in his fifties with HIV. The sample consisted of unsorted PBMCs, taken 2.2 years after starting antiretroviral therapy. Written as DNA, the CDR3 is TGTGCCAGCAGCACGACAGGGTGGGCTGCATTGAACACTGAAGCTTTCTTT. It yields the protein CASSTTGWAALNTEAFF.